The sequence of this T cell receptor (beta chain) was determined in a study of blood T cell repertoires in COVID-19. Turning to the study itself: Some COVID-19 samples were acute and others convalescent; all came from the United States, Italy and Spain. Sample material is recorded as cDNA or gDNA derived from T cells, B-cell-depleted T cells, or PBMCs.

This CDR3 region has 14 residues. Germline V gene data show CDR1 as MNHEY and CDR2 as SMNVEV (reference sequence). J gave up 6 bases and V 6 bases, and 8 bases lay outside the gene matches. In the authors' methods: Quantification of nucleated cells was approximated via reference gene primer amplification. Produced via immunoSEQ multiplex PCR; TCRdb's table is partial and in-frame only. Clone size and V and J calls were adopted from that table, with D and trimming inferred from the DNA. In the table there are some 180,000 clones, about 80% of which are singletons. The J gene is TRBJ1-1, the V gene TRBV27, with TRBD1 identical over 9 bases. The sequence came from a man aged 65 to 85 with active or convalescent COVID-19. The source material was peripheral blood. The CDR3 coding sequence is TGTGCCAGCAGACGGGACAGGGATTTAGCTGAAGCTTTCTTT. It translates to CASRRDRDLAEAFF.